The 27 T cell receptor beta chains listed next were all sequenced from one sample in a study of blood T cell repertoires in COVID-19. This table comes from immunoSEQ multiplex PCR, and its TCRdb copy is limited to in-frame clones, with some not included. The data contain around 280,000 clones, 70% to 90% of them singletons. Input material: peripheral blood. All receptors derive from a woman between 25 and 40 years old who had recovered from COVID-19.

This chain connects TRBV7-2 to TRBJ2-2, with D possibly TRBD2 on 5 matching bases. Trimming cost V 5 bases and J 0 bases, with 16 bases left between them. The CDR3 consists of 17 residues. Germline CDR1 reads SGHTA; CDR2 reads FQGNSA. CDR3 in amino acids: CASSRVLDSPNTGELFF. The CDR3 coding sequence is TGTGCCAGCAGCCGCGTCCTGGACTCGCCGAACACCGGGGAGCTGTTTTTT.

The chain employs TRBV6-5 and TRBJ1-2; D is unresolved. Germline lookup yields CDR1 MNHEY and CDR2 SVGAGI. The CDR3 is 11 amino acids. V lost 7 bases and J lost 4, with 7 bases in between. CDR3 sequence: CASTDFYGYTF. In DNA form, the CDR3 reads TGTGCCAGCACAGACTTCTATGGCTACACCTTC.

The V and J genes are TRBV28 and TRBJ2-3; TRBD1 matches 8 bases. Unmatched junction bases numbered 5, after V lost 5 bases and J lost 1 base. CDR3 length: 15 residues. Germline CDR1 MDHEN, CDR2 SYDVKM. The CDR3 loop reads CASSRRQGRTDTQYF. CDR3 coding DNA: TGTGCCAGCAGTCGAAGACAGGGGCGCACAGATACGCAGTATTTT.

The rearrangement joins TRBV19 to TRBJ1-2, with D maybe TRBD1 (6 bases). The V gene lost 1 base and the J gene lost 2 bases, with 11 bases spanning the gap. This CDR3 is 15 amino acids long. Germline V gene data show CDR1 as LNHDA and CDR2 as SQIVND (reference sequence). The CDR3: CASSIAWTANYGYTF. Written as DNA, the CDR3 is TGTGCCAGTAGTATAGCCTGGACAGCGAACTATGGCTACACCTTC.

V is TRBV28 and J is TRBJ2-7, with TRBD1 matching over 7 bases. The CDR3 contains 13 residues. Germline V gene sequence: CDR1 MDHEN, CDR2 SYDVKM. With 6 bases clipped from V and 6 bases from J, the junction kept 8 bases outside the gene matches. Here the CDR3 DNA reads TGTGCCAGCAGCCCGGGACAGCTTGGCGAGCAGTACTTC. This codes for CASSPGQLGEQYF.

The gene calls are TRBV5-5 and TRBJ2-1, with 9 nucleotides matching TRBD1. The CDR3 spans 15 residues. V trimming: 3 bases; J trimming: 3 bases; junction bases outside the gene matches: 4. Germline CDR1 is SGHKS and CDR2 is YYEKEE (reference sequence). The CDR3 bases are TGTGCCAGCAGCTCCCGGGACAGGGACTACAATGAGCAGTTCTTC. It codes for CASSSRDRDYNEQFF.

This clone has a handful of counts. The genes are TRBV11-2 and TRBJ1-4; D possibly corresponds to TRBD1 (6 bases). The V gene lost 2 bases and the J gene lost 11 bases, with 21 bases spanning the gap. Germline CDR1 SGHAT, CDR2 FQNNGV. The CDR3 contains 16 residues. In DNA form, the CDR3 reads TGTGCCAGCAGCTTATCCGTTGGGGCAGGGGAAGGGAAACTGTTTTTT. Encoded protein: CASSLSVGAGEGKLFF. Together with reference TRBV11-2 and TRBJ1-4, the CDR3 gives the full variable domain: EAGVAQSPRYKIIEKRQSVAFWCNPISGHATLYWYQQILGQGPKLLIQFQNNGVVDDSQLPKDRFSAERLKGVDSTLKIQPAKLEDSAVYLCASSLSVGAGEGKLFFGSGTQLSVL.

This chain joins TRBV4-1 and TRBJ1-1, with 7 bases identical to TRBD1. This CDR3 is built from 14 residues. CDR1 is MGHRA, CDR2 YSYEKL, per germline. V lost 4 bases, J lost 6 bases, and 8 bases stayed unmatched. In DNA, the CDR3 is TGCGCCAGCAGCCCGGACAGGACCCGGGCTGAAGCTTTCTTT. It encodes CASSPDRTRAEAFF.

The chain uses TRBV19 and TRBJ1-4; maybe TRBD1 (5 bases). Trimming took 5 bases from V and 7 from J, leaving 14 bases between them. Germline CDR1 is LNHDA and CDR2 is SQIVND (reference sequence). The CDR3 sequence is 14 residues long. The CDR3 bases are TGTGCCAGTAGTGCGGCCGACAGTGGTGAAAAACTGTTTTTT. This codes for CASSAADSGEKLFF. Full variable domain (outside the CDR3, taken from reference TRBV19 and TRBJ1-4): DGGITQSPKYLFRKEGQNVTLSCEQNLNHDAMYWYRQDPGQGLRLIYYSQIVNDFQKGDIAEGYSVSREKKESFPLTVTSAQKNPTAFYLCASSAADSGEKLFFGSGTQLSVL.

This chain uses TRBV29-1 with TRBJ2-7, with 7 bases lining up with TRBD1. CDR1 is SQVTM, CDR2 ANQGSEA, per germline. There are 13 residues in the CDR3. V was clipped by 3 bases and J by 2 bases; unmatched bases: 4. CDR3 nucleotides: TGCAGCGTTGACCTGGGGACAGCCTACGAGCAGTACTTC. Protein: CSVDLGTAYEQYF.

V usage is TRBV7-9 and J usage is TRBJ2-6, with 10 bases identical to TRBD1. The CDR3 sequence is 17 residues long. CDR1 and CDR2 (germline): SEHNR, FQNEAQ (reference sequence). V gave up 4 bases and J gave up 3 bases; unmatched junction bases: 6. CDR3 DNA: TGTGCCAGCAGCTACCCGGACAGGGGGGGTGGGGCCAACGTCCTGACTTTC. It encodes CASSYPDRGGGANVLTF.

The chain is built from TRBV7-2 and TRBJ1-1; TRBD1 is a possible D gene (6 bases). Germline CDR1 and CDR2: SGHTA and FQGNSA. Trimming stripped 4 bases from V and 0 bases from J, with 12 bases between. This CDR3 spans 15 amino acids. The CDR3 nucleotides read TGTGCCAGCAGCTCCCCGACAGGCATGAACACTGAAGCTTTCTTT. Protein: CASSSPTGMNTEAFF.

The rearrangement joins TRBV5-1 to TRBJ1-1, with D perhaps matching TRBD1 (5 bases). The CDR3 has 13 amino acids. V was shortened by 0 bases and J by 11 bases, with 14 bases between the two germline ends. Germline values: CDR1 SGHRS, CDR2 YFSETQ. CDR3 region: CASSLVGGTGAFF. The CDR3 region has the DNA TGCGCCAGCAGCTTGGTTGGAGGGACTGGGGCTTTCTTT.

The rearrangement links TRBV19 to TRBJ1-4; D remains unclear. CDR3 length: 12 residues. The V end was cut by 7 bases, the J end by 8 bases, with 11 bases between. The germline V gene has CDR1 LNHDA and CDR2 SQIVND (reference sequence). DNA for the CDR3: TGTGCCAGTAAAGAGGGTGAAGAAAAACTGTTTTTT. Amino acids: CASKEGEEKLFF.

This chain connects TRBV10-3 to TRBJ2-7, with a possible D match to TRBD1 (7 bases). The CDR3 contains 17 residues. Germline V gene data show CDR1 as ENHRY and CDR2 as SYGVKD. Trimming cost V 10 bases and J 5 bases, with 30 bases left between them. The CDR3: CATQQNPGRQGEDEQYF. DNA of the CDR3: TGTGCCACACAACAGAACCCTGGGAGGCAGGGGGAAGACGAGCAGTACTTC.

The chain combines TRBV27 with TRBJ2-1; 8 bases are a match to TRBD2. The length of the CDR3 is 14 residues. With 5 bases clipped from V and 6 bases from J, the junction kept 6 bases outside the gene matches. Germline V gene sequence: CDR1 MNHEY, CDR2 SMNVEV (reference sequence). As DNA, the CDR3 is TGTGCCAGCAGTCCTCGAGGGACTAGCAATGAGCAGTTCTTC. Its translation: CASSPRGTSNEQFF.

The chain carries TRBV5-1 and TRBJ2-3, with D possibly being TRBD2 (6 bases). CDR1 and CDR2 (germline): SGHRS, YFSETQ. The CDR3 has 16 amino acids. Trimming took 0 bases from V and 2 from J, leaving 13 bases between them. CDR3 nucleotides: TGCGCCAGCAGCTTGGGACCGGGGACTTTCACAGATACGCAGTATTTT. Protein product: CASSLGPGTFTDTQYF. Using reference TRBV5-1 and TRBJ2-3 for the parts outside the CDR3, the full variable domain is KAGVTQTPRYLIKTRGQQVTLSCSPISGHRSVSWYQQTPGQGLQFLFEYFSETQRNKGNFPGRFSGRQFSNSRSEMNVSTLELGDSALYLCASSLGPGTFTDTQYFGPGTRLTVL.

The CDR3 loop reads CASSASDRAGEKLFF. The CDR3, as DNA: TGTGCCAGCAGCGCCTCGGACAGAGCTGGGGAAAAACTGTTTTTT. The chain combines TRBV7-9 with TRBJ1-4; tentative D call: TRBD1 (6 bases). Trimming took off 5 bases at V and 8 bases at J, with 18 bases between the two ends. CDR3 length: 15 residues. Germline CDR1 and CDR2: SEHNR and FQNEAQ (reference sequence).

This clone was observed a few times. The chain combines TRBV7-9 with TRBJ1-1; D unclear. The CDR3 extends over 13 amino acids. Between the trimmed V and J ends, which lost 5 bases and 0 bases, there was a span of 7 bases. Germline-derived CDR1 and CDR2 are SEHNR and FQNEAQ (reference sequence). The CDR3: CASSRTMNTEAFF. The CDR3, as DNA: TGTGCCAGCAGCCGCACAATGAACACTGAAGCTTTCTTT. The complete variable domain, with remaining parts taken from reference TRBV7-9 and TRBJ1-1, reads DTGVSQNPRHKITKRGQNVTFRCDPISEHNRLYWYRQTLGQGPEFLTYFQNEAQLEKSRLLSDRFSAERPKGSFSTLEIQRTEQGDSAMYLCASSRTMNTEAFFGQGTRLTVV.

The chain uses TRBV7-2 and TRBJ1-5, with a weak D call TRBD1 (6 bases). Trimming cost V 5 bases and J 8 bases, with 16 bases left between them. CDR1 and CDR2 (germline): SGHTA, FQGNSA. The CDR3 spans 14 residues. CDR3 sequence: CASSGGASTKPQHF. The CDR3 region has the DNA TGTGCCAGCAGCGGGGGGGCCAGCACTAAGCCCCAGCATTTT.

The V call is TRBV7-9, the J call TRBJ2-1, with D maybe TRBD2 (5 bases). V lost 5 bases, J lost 9 bases, and 14 bases lay in between. The CDR3 is 13 residues long. The germline gives CDR1 SEHNR, CDR2 FQNEAQ (reference sequence). The CDR3 loop is CASSVGLWGEQFF. The CDR3 bases are TGTGCCAGCAGCGTTGGACTGTGGGGTGAGCAGTTCTTC.

The chain uses TRBV3-1 (or the pseudogene TRBV3-2) and TRBJ2-7; D remains ambiguous. Per the germline V gene, CDR1 is LGHDT and CDR2 is YNNKEL (reference sequence). V shed 3 bases and J shed 3 bases, with 6 bases lying between them. This CDR3 has 12 amino acids. The CDR3, as DNA: TGTGCCAGCAGCCATTATAACTACGAGCAGTACTTC. Amino acid sequence: CASSHYNYEQYF.

This chain connects TRBV3-1 (or the pseudogene TRBV3-2) to TRBJ2-3; 7 nucleotides line up with TRBD2. Germline-derived CDR1 and CDR2 are LGHDT and YNNKEL (reference sequence). V lost 0 bases, J lost 5 bases, and 8 bases stayed unmatched. This CDR3 is 16 amino acids long. The CDR3 spells CASSQDTSGVKDTQYF. DNA of the CDR3: TGTGCCAGCAGCCAAGATACGAGCGGGGTTAAAGATACGCAGTATTTT.

The chain couples TRBV27 to TRBJ2-7, with D unclear. In germline, CDR1 is MNHEY, CDR2 SMNVEV (reference sequence). The CDR3 is 14 residues long. Trimming took off 4 bases at V and 0 bases at J, with 10 bases between the two ends. Here the CDR3 reads CASSSGLSSYEQYF. Written as DNA, the CDR3 is TGTGCCAGCAGTTCCGGTCTGAGCTCCTACGAGCAGTACTTC.

The rearrangement joins TRBV3-1 (or the pseudogene TRBV3-2) to TRBJ1-1; the match to TRBD1 covers 9 bases. The trim removed 7 bases at V and 2 bases at J, leaving 8 bases unmatched. The germline V gene has CDR1 LGHDT and CDR2 YNNKEL (reference sequence). This CDR3 has 15 residues. For the CDR3, the DNA is TGTGCCAGCATCCCCTCGGGACAGGGAAACACTGAAGCTTTCTTT. Its translation is CASIPSGQGNTEAFF.

The chain recombines TRBV11-2 with TRBJ2-7, with 9 nucleotides matching TRBD2. The CDR3 has 16 residues. J lost 2 bases, V lost 3 bases, and 8 bases had no gene match. Germline V lookup: CDR1 SGHAT, CDR2 FQNNGV. The CDR3 DNA sequence: TGTGCCAGCAGCTTCCCCGGGACTAGCCATACCTACGAGCAGTACTTC. This gives the protein CASSFPGTSHTYEQYF.

The rearrangement joins TRBV29-1 to TRBJ2-7; the D gene is possibly TRBD1 (6 bases). This CDR3 is 14 amino acids long. V lost 0 bases, J lost 6 bases, and 15 bases lay in between. Germline assignment: CDR1 SQVTM and CDR2 ANQGSEA. CDR3 loop: CSVEEGRGRGEQYF. DNA of the CDR3: TGCAGCGTTGAAGAAGGCAGGGGACGAGGCGAGCAGTACTTC.